This record concerns one T cell receptor beta chain sequence. One end of the junction varies from germline; a read error may be responsible. CDR1 is SSHAT and CDR2 is FNYEAQ in the germline V gene (reference sequence). CDR3 size: 14 residues. The record originates from a study of control samples from healthy donors and cancer patients. Profiled with immunoSEQ multiplex PCR; TCRdb holds only in-frame clones, not every one. The repertoire holds around 51,000 clones, around nine tenths seen once, with just under 40% in the top ten. Sample: PBMCs. The clonotype comes from a man in his fifties or sixties with head and neck cancer. The chain has TRBV7-7 and TRBJ2-5; D is possibly TRBD1 (5 bases). The CDR3, as DNA: TGTGCTAGCAGCCCGCCCGGGTCAGGGGAGACCCAGTACTTC. Protein: CASSPPGSGETQYF.